This T cell receptor beta chain is drawn from a study of T cells in Graves' hyperthyroidism and ophthalmopathy. Turning to the study itself: Peripheral blood was collected at initial diagnosis, before any treatment. Study observations and caveats: Blood held most thyroid clonotypes expanded above 0.001 frequency. In simple terms, a model built on 13 V-J features told ophthalmopathy apart from stable hyperthyroidism.

Disease duration was under 3 months in the ophthalmopathy patients, who also had a Clinical Activity Score of at least 3 and a NOSPECS grade of at least 4. Template material for amplifying TCR beta CDR3 regions consisted of RNA transcripts. RT-PCR in the first round (using the HTBI primer set) targeted the TCR CDR3. MiXCR, applied by TCRdb to the multiplex PCR reads, yields one record per CDR3 protein. The sample lists under 350,000 distinct CDR3 sequences; about a sixth were seen once. This clonotype was seen repeatedly, ten times or more. Its specificity is not known. This CDR3 is 11 amino acids long. From germline, CDR1 is ENHRY and CDR2 SYGVKD. V lost 6 bases and J lost 7, with 9 bases in between.

This chain connects TRBV10-3 to TRBJ1-2; D not resolved. The sample taken for sequencing was blood. This clonotype originated in a woman aged 60-75 years with Graves' ophthalmopathy. The CDR3 is CAISVSGGYTF. The CDR3 bases are TGTGCCATCAGCGTATCGGGTGGCTACACCTTC.